Below are 22 T cell receptor beta chains sequenced from a single sample in a study of cytomegalovirus exposure and HLA in healthy donors. This PCR relied on a set of 60 Vbeta primers and 13 Jbeta primers. Sequencing used immunoSEQ multiplex PCR; TCRdb keeps in-frame clones, though not all of them. There are more than 110,000 clones in the sample; 73% occur only once, and 1.3% lies in the top ten. Sequenced: PBMCs. The receptor set was obtained from a middle-aged woman in good health and CMV-seronegative.

The chain carries TRBV19 and TRBJ1-5; possibly TRBD1 for D (6 bases). CDR1 and CDR2 (germline): LNHDA, SQIVND (reference sequence). V shed 2 bases and J shed 9 bases, with 17 bases lying between them. The CDR3 is made up of 15 amino acids. CDR3 residues: CASSISQGKVVPQHF. The CDR3 region has the DNA TGTGCCAGTAGTATATCACAGGGAAAAGTTGTGCCCCAGCATTTT.

The rearrangement joins TRBV2 to TRBJ2-5, with TRBD2 matching 16 bases. Germline V lookup: CDR1 SNHLY, CDR2 FYNNEI. The trim removed 11 bases at V and 4 bases at J, leaving 10 bases unmatched. There are 16 residues in the CDR3. In nucleotides, the CDR3 is TGTGCCGGCCCCGGGACTAGCGGGGGGGCCTCAGAGACCCAGTACTTC. This translates into CAGPGTSGGASETQYF.

The chain joins TRBV28 to TRBJ2-1; no clear D gene. Germline V gene lookup returns CDR1 MDHEN and CDR2 SYDVKM. With 5 bases removed from V and 4 bases from J, the gap between germline ends came to 6 bases. CDR3 length equals 12 residues. The CDR3 bases are TGTGCCAGCAGTGTTCTGTACAATGAGCAGTTCTTC. It yields the protein CASSVLYNEQFF.

The chain uses TRBV5-4 and TRBJ2-7; 7 bases fit TRBD1. The V gene end was trimmed by 4 bases and the J gene end by 4 bases; junction bases not matched to a gene: 11. The CDR3 extends over 15 amino acids. Germline V gene sequence: CDR1 SGHNT, CDR2 YYREEE (reference sequence). The CDR3 here is CASSLIDREGYEQYF. The DNA for the CDR3 is TGTGCCAGCAGCCTAATCGACAGGGAAGGGTACGAGCAGTACTTC.

The genes are TRBV27 and TRBJ2-1; weak D call: TRBD2 (6 bases). CDR3 length: 14 residues. The germline V gene encodes CDR1 MNHEY and CDR2 SMNVEV (reference sequence). V was pared by 5 bases and J by 0 bases, with 8 bases between. The CDR3 DNA reads TGTGCCAGCAGTACGACTAGCTCCTACAATGAGCAGTTCTTC. It yields the protein CASSTTSSYNEQFF.

This clone was found a few times. The rearrangement joins TRBV4-2 to TRBJ2-2, with D possibly TRBD2 on 6 matching bases. V lost 3 bases, J lost 7 bases, and 12 bases lay in between. The CDR3 is 14 amino acids. Germline V CDR1 and CDR2: LGHNA, YNFKEQ. The CDR3 reads CASSHGGMSGELFF. CDR3 nucleotides: TGTGCCAGCAGCCATGGGGGGATGAGCGGGGAGCTGTTTTTT.

This chain links TRBV13 with TRBJ2-5, with D uncertain. The CDR3 totals 12 residues. Germline lookup yields CDR1 PRHDT and CDR2 FYEKMQ (reference sequence). V lost 0 bases and J lost 4, with 3 bases in between. The CDR3 loop reads CASSLGRETQYF. The CDR3 bases are TGTGCCAGCAGCTTAGGCAGAGAGACCCAGTACTTC.

This clone occurred once. V usage is TRBV18 and J usage is TRBJ1-4, with D possibly matching TRBD1 (6 bases). Germline-derived CDR1 and CDR2 are KGHSH and LQKENI. Trimming shortened V by 6 bases and J by 2 bases, and 7 bases separated the two germline ends. The CDR3 length is 13 residues. The CDR3 coding sequence is TGTGCCAGCTCGGGGGCTACTAATGAAAAACTGTTTTTT. This sequence encodes CASSGATNEKLFF.

The chain carries TRBV29-1 and TRBJ1-2; tentative D call: TRBD1 (6 bases). The CDR3 covers 13 residues. Germline loops: CDR1 SQVTM, CDR2 ANQGSEA. Trimming removed 7 bases from V and 7 bases from J, with 19 bases in between. DNA for the CDR3: TGCAGCGCCCAGGGGAGGGGTGACGGTGGCTACACCTTC. This sequence encodes CSAQGRGDGGYTF. Based on the CDR3 plus reference TRBV29-1 and TRBJ1-2, the full variable domain is SAVISQKPSRDICQRGTSLTIQCQVDSQVTMMFWYRQQPGQSLTLIATANQGSEATYESGFVIDKFPISRPNLTFSTLTVSNMSPEDSSIYLCSAQGRGDGGYTFGSGTRLTVV.

The chain carries TRBV6-6 and TRBJ1-4; D remains unclear. Germline V gives CDR1 MNHNY, CDR2 SVGAGI (reference sequence). Between the trimmed V and J ends, which lost 4 bases and 7 bases, there was a span of 10 bases. This CDR3 spans 13 amino acids. CDR3 residues: CASSWVRSEKLFF. CDR3 bases: TGTGCCAGCAGTTGGGTCCGGAGTGAAAAACTGTTTTTT.

J is TRBJ2-3 and V is TRBV9; TRBD2 matches at 14 bases. There are 16 residues in the CDR3. After removal of 7 bases from V and 5 bases from J, the junction contained 9 bases not matched to a gene. Germline V gene lookup returns CDR1 SGDLS and CDR2 YYNGEE. CDR3 region: CASCRTSGGPRDTQYF. DNA of the CDR3: TGTGCCAGCTGCCGGACTAGCGGGGGGCCAAGAGATACGCAGTATTTT.

The genes are TRBV7-8 and TRBJ1-5; no clear D gene. The germline V and J ends were trimmed by 1 base and 4 bases, with 14 bases remaining between them. Germline lookup yields CDR1 SGHVS and CDR2 FQNEAQ. The CDR3 covers 16 residues. The CDR3 DNA reads as TGTGCCAGCAGCTTAGGTACTTCGGGAACGAATCAGCCCCAGCATTTT. Its protein is CASSLGTSGTNQPQHF.

This clone was observed once. The gene calls are TRBV2 and TRBJ1-4, with D maybe TRBD1 (6 bases). Germline-derived CDR1 and CDR2 are SNHLY and FYNNEI. The CDR3 loop spans 12 amino acids. V was pared by 8 bases and J by 8 bases, with 12 bases between. The CDR3 nucleotides read TGTGCCAGCGGGCAGGGGTGGGAAAAACTGTTTTTT. This gives the protein CASGQGWEKLFF.

The gene calls are TRBV15 and TRBJ1-4; TRBD1 agrees at 9 bases. The CDR3 consists of 19 residues. Unmatched junction bases numbered 10, after V lost 0 bases and J lost 2 bases. Looked up from germline, CDR1 is LNHNV and CDR2 is YYDKDF (reference sequence). This CDR3 is CATSREPGQGIRTNEKLFF. DNA of the CDR3: TGTGCCACCAGCAGAGAGCCGGGACAGGGTATCAGGACTAATGAAAAACTGTTTTTT.

This rearrangement joins TRBV19 to TRBJ1-1, with a possible D match to TRBD1 (6 bases). This CDR3 is 15 amino acids long. Germline V lookup: CDR1 LNHDA, CDR2 SQIVND (reference sequence). Trimming shortened V by 5 bases and J by 2 bases, and 15 bases separated the two germline ends. CDR3 sequence: CASSATGTRNTEAFF. The CDR3 DNA reads as TGTGCCAGTAGTGCCACCGGGACACGAAACACTGAAGCTTTCTTT.

This clone has just one count. The chain uses TRBV11-2 and TRBJ1-2; 7 nucleotides match TRBD1. The germline V gene encodes CDR1 SGHAT and CDR2 FQNNGV. The CDR3 length is 14 residues. With V trimmed by 6 bases and J by 4 bases, 8 bases remained unmatched. The CDR3 region has the DNA TGTGCCAGCAGACCAACAGGGGTAGGCTATGGCTACACCTTC. Its protein is CASRPTGVGYGYTF.

The V call is TRBV21-1, the J call TRBJ2-2; the D call in the table, TRBD1, was not verified against the DNA. TRBV21-1 is labeled a pseudogene. CDR3 length: 16 amino acids. CDR3 region: CASSKGGQGNTGELFF. In DNA form, the CDR3 reads TGTGCCAGCAGCAAAGGGGGTCAGGGGAACACCGGGGAGCTGTTTTTT.

The genes are TRBV4-3 and TRBJ1-2, with D possibly matching TRBD1 (6 bases). The V gene lost 1 base and the J gene lost 5 bases, with 14 bases spanning the gap. Germline V lookup: CDR1 LGHNA, CDR2 YSLEER. This CDR3 has 15 amino acids. The CDR3 is CASSQGDRQGYGYTF. The CDR3 nucleotides read TGCGCCAGCAGCCAAGGAGACAGGCAGGGTTATGGCTACACCTTC.

This clone was recorded a few times. The V gene is TRBV28, the J gene TRBJ1-5, with TRBD1 as a possible D gene (6 bases). Trimming stripped 2 bases from V and 4 bases from J, with 21 bases between. CDR3 length: 18 residues. Germline values: CDR1 MDHEN, CDR2 SYDVKM. The chain's CDR3 is CASSLVQGGRRVNQPQHF. CDR3 nucleotides: TGTGCCAGCAGTTTAGTACAGGGAGGGCGACGAGTAAATCAGCCCCAGCATTTT.

J is TRBJ1-1 and V is TRBV5-1; TRBD1 matches at 10 bases. The junction had 6 bases not matched to a gene; V was cut back by 2 bases and J by 8 bases. The CDR3 spans 14 residues. CDR1 and CDR2 from the germline V gene are SGHRS and YFSETQ. The CDR3 sequence: CASSFVDRGREAFF. CDR3 DNA sequence: TGCGCCAGCAGCTTTGTTGACAGGGGGCGCGAAGCTTTCTTT.

The chain joins TRBV5-1 to TRBJ2-1, with D tentatively TRBD1 (6 bases). CDR3 size: 16 residues. V gave up 3 bases and J gave up 3 bases, with 16 bases separating them. CDR1 and CDR2 (germline): SGHRS, YFSETQ. Here the CDR3 reads CASSSDRDMYYNEQFF. The CDR3 coding sequence is TGCGCCAGCAGCTCAGACCGGGACATGTACTACAATGAGCAGTTCTTC.

There are a few counts of this clone. V usage is TRBV4-1 and J usage is TRBJ1-1, with 7 bases lining up with TRBD1. Germline V gives CDR1 MGHRA, CDR2 YSYEKL. Unmatched junction bases numbered 7, after V lost 3 bases and J lost 3 bases. This CDR3 has 15 residues. CDR3: CASSQGDRDHTEAFF. DNA of the CDR3: TGCGCCAGCAGCCAGGGAGACAGGGACCACACTGAAGCTTTCTTT.